The following is a T cell receptor (beta chain) sequence with its context. Per the original methods: Amplification of reference gene primers provided the estimated nucleated cell counts. TCRdb's copy holds only in-frame clones and misses some; the assay was immunoSEQ multiplex PCR. The V and J calls and clone size were taken over from that table, and D and trimming were inferred from the DNA. The sample holds 140,000 to 150,000 clones, approximately 78% seen once. The sample belongs to a study of blood T cell repertoires in COVID-19. Study in general: The samples span acute and convalescent COVID-19 from the United States, Italy and Spain. T cells, B-cell-depleted T cells, or PBMCs provided the cDNA or gDNA that served as material.

CDR3 length equals 14 residues. Trimming removed 3 bases at V and 3 bases at J, with 13 bases between. Per the germline V gene, CDR1 is SGDLS and CDR2 is YYNGEE. The genes are TRBV9 and TRBJ2-7; D possibly corresponds to TRBD1 (6 bases). The source is a human donor with acute or convalescent COVID-19. The donor label of this sample is uncertain. The sample comprised peripheral blood. The CDR3 nucleotides are TGTGCCAGCAGCGCACAGGGTGGGGTCTACGAGCAGTACTTC. Protein sequence: CASSAQGGVYEQYF.